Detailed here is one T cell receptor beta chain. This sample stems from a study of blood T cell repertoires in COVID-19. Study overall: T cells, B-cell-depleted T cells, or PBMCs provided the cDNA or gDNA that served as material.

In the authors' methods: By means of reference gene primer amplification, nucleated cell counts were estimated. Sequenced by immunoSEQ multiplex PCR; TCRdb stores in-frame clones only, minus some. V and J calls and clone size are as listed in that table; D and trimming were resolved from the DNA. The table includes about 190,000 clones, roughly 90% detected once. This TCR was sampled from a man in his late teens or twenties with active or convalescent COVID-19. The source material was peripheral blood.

The CDR3 nucleotides read TGCAGCGTTCGGCAGGACTCCTACGAGCAGTACTTC. Amino acids: CSVRQDSYEQYF. The chain is built from TRBV29-1 and TRBJ2-7; the D is unclear. The CDR3 covers 12 residues. V was cut by 5 bases and J by 0 bases, with 8 bases left in between. CDR1 and CDR2 from the germline V gene are SQVTM and ANQGSEA.